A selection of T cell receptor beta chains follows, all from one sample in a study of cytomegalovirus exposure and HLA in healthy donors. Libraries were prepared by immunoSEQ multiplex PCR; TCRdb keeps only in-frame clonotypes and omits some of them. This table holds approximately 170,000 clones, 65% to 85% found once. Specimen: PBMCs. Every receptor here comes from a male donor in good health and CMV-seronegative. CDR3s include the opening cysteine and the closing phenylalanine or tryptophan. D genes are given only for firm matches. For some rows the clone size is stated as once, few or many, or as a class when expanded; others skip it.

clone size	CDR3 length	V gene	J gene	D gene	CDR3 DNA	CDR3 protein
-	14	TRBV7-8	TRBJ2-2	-	TGTGCCAGCGGGGGGGGCCTGGGCACCGGGGAGCTGTTTTTT	CASGGGLGTGELFF
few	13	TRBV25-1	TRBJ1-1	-	TGTGCCAGCAGTGAATCACGACAGCCTGAAGCTTTCTTT	CASSESRQPEAFF
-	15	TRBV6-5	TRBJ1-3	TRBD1	TGTGCCAGCAGTTACGACAGGGGGCCTGGAAACACCATATATTTT	CASSYDRGPGNTIYF
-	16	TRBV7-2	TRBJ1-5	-	TGTGCCAGCAGCTTAGACTTAAGTACAGGGTGGCAGCCCCAGCATTTT	CASSLDLSTGWQPQHF
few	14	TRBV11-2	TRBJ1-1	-	TGTGCCAGCAGCCCTTCCGAGCGGACGATTGAAGCTTTCTTT	CASSPSERTIEAFF
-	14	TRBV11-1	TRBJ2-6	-	TGTGCCAGCAGCCCGTCCTCTGGGGCCAACGTCCTGACTTTC	CASSPSSGANVLTF
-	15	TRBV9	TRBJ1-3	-	TGTGCCAGCAGCGTAACAGGGCGTTATGGAAACACCATATATTTT	CASSVTGRYGNTIYF
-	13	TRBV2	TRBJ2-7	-	TGTGCCAGCAGCGTACAGAGATCCTACGAGCAGTACTTC	CASSVQRSYEQYF
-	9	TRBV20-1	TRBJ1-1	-	TGCAGTCCCTCCACTGAAGCTTTCTTT	CSPSTEAFF
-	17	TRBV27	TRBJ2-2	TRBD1	TGTGCCAGCAGTTTGGCCCGGGACAGGGAGAACACCGGGGAGCTGTTTTTT	CASSLARDRENTGELFF
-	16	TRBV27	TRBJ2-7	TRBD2	TGTGCCAGCAGTTTAGGGCGGGAGGGCCCCTCCTACGAGCAGTACTTC	CASSLGREGPSYEQYF
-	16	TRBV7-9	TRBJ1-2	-	TGTGCCAGCAGCTTAGGTTCCGCCGGGGGTAACTATGGCTACACCTTC	CASSLGSAGGNYGYTF
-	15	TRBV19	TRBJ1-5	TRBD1	TGTGCCAGTAGTATCGGACAGGGGGTCAATCAGCCCCAGCATTTT	CASSIGQGVNQPQHF
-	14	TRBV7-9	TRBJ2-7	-	TGTGCCAGCACCCCAGGGGCGGACCCCTACGAGCAGTACTTC	CASTPGADPYEQYF
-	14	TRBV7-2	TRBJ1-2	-	TGTGCCAGCAGCTTTATTAGAGCCCCTGATGGCTACACCTTC	CASSFIRAPDGYTF
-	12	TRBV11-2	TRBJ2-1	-	TGTGCCAGCAGCTGGAGAAGTACTGAGCAGTTCTTC	CASSWRSTEQFF
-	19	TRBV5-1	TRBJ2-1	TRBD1	TGCGCCAGCAGCTTGAGGACAGGATTCCCCTTTAGCTCCTACAATGAGCAGTTCTTC	CASSLRTGFPFSSYNEQFF
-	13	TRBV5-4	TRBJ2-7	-	TGTGCCAGCAGCTTTAGACAGACCTACGAGCAGTACTTC	CASSFRQTYEQYF